A selection of T cell receptor beta chains follows, all from one sample in a study of regulatory T cells in long-lasting Graves disease. TCRdb re-analysed the multiplex PCR reads in MiXCR, keeping a single row per CDR3 protein. The top ten hold 9.5% to 12% of the sample, which has more than 400,000 distinct CDR3 sequences, over 15% seen once. These data are also associated with another study on T cells in Graves' hyperthyroidism and ophthalmopathy.

Sequenced material: peripheral blood mononuclear cells (PBMCs), taken at new diagnosis, from a patient treated with antithyroid drugs. Receptors were obtained from a woman aged 25 to 45 with Graves disease. CDR3s include the opening cysteine and the closing phenylalanine or tryptophan. Fields, in order: V gene, J gene, D gene, clone size, CDR3 DNA, CDR3 protein. D genes are given only for firm matches. The size of a clone is reported for some rows only, either as once, few or many, or as a class for expanded clones.

>TRBV25-1|TRBJ1-1|TRBD1|NA
TGTGCCAGCAGTGAACCTGGGACAGGGGAATTGGGAGCTTTCTTT
CASSEPGTGELGAFF
>TRBV5-1|TRBJ2-3|NA|many
TGTGCCAGCAGCTTGGCCGGGACGCAGACTTTTGATACGCAGTATTTT
CASSLAGTQTFDTQYF
>TRBV11-1|TRBJ2-4|TRBD1|NA
TGCGCCAGCAGCCAGACAGGGGGCGGGGGGCTTCAGTACTTC
CASSQTGGGGLQYF
>TRBV4-1|TRBJ2-5|NA|many
TGCGCCAGCAGCCAAGATCCAGTCCCCCAAGAGACCCAGTACTTC
CASSQDPVPQETQYF
>TRBV5-8|TRBJ2-2|NA|many
TGTGCCAGCAGCTTGGCCCTCTATCGGGAGCGGTTCGGGGAGCTGTTTTTT
CASSLALYRERFGELFF
>TRBV9|TRBJ2-2|TRBD2|NA
TGTGCCAGCAGCGTGTCTAGCGGGAGGGGTTCCGGGGAGCTGTTTTTT
CASSVSSGRGSGELFF
>TRBV7-6|TRBJ2-7|NA|few
TGTGCCAGCAGCCCCACCCCCGGGCCCTCCGGGGGCGAGCAGTACTTC
CASSPTPGPSGGEQYF
>TRBV12-3/TRBV12-4|TRBJ2-2|NA|NA
TGTGCCAGCAGGCCATTCCCCGGGGAGCTGTTTTTT
CASRPFPGELFF
>TRBV7-6|TRBJ2-5|TRBD1|NA
TGTGCCAGCAGCTTAACCGGGACAGGGAAAGAGACCCAGTACTTC
CASSLTGTGKETQYF
>TRBV2|TRBJ1-1|NA|NA
TGTGCCAGCAGTGAATTAAGGAACAGGCTGAACACTGAAGCTTTCTTT
CASSELRNRLNTEAFF
>TRBV5-8|TRBJ2-7|TRBD1|few
TGTGCCAGCAGCTTGGGGACAGGGGCCACCTACGAGCAGTACTTC
CASSLGTGATYEQYF
>TRBV20-1|TRBJ1-1|TRBD1|NA
TGCACCCCGGGACAGGCCATGAACACTGAAGCTTTCTTT
CTPGQAMNTEAFF
>TRBV9|TRBJ2-3|NA|few
TGTGCCAGCAGCGGTAGGGGTCCCGAAACAGATACGCAGTATTTT
CASSGRGPETDTQYF
>TRBV19|TRBJ1-1|NA|NA
TGTGCCAGTGAGGACCTGGCAAACACTGAAGCTTTCTTT
CASEDLANTEAFF
>TRBV4-3|TRBJ2-7|TRBD2|few
TGCGCCAGCAGCCAAGATCCGGGAGGACCTTACGAGCAGTACTTC
CASSQDPGGPYEQYF
>TRBV28|TRBJ1-1|NA|many
TGTGCCAGCAGTTTGAGAGTCCTCTCACAGGACGAAACTGAAGCTTTCTTT
CASSLRVLSQDETEAFF
>TRBV12-3/TRBV12-4|TRBJ1-1|TRBD1|many
TGTGCCAGCAGTCCATACAGGGGTTCTGAAGCTTTCTTT
CASSPYRGSEAFF
>TRBV2|TRBJ2-3|NA|many
TGTGCCAGTCTATGGACAAGATTGGGCACAGATACGCAGTATTTT
CASLWTRLGTDTQYF
>TRBV27|TRBJ2-7|TRBD1|many
TGTGCCAGCAGTTCGACAGGGATCTACGAGCAGTACTTC
CASSSTGIYEQYF
>TRBV7-2|TRBJ1-3|NA|NA
TGTGCCAGCAGCTTTGATGGGGTAACTGGAAACACCATATATTTT
CASSFDGVTGNTIYF
>TRBV27|TRBJ1-1|NA|many
TGTGCCAGCACCCGAGGGCTAGGGAACACTGAAGCTTTCTTT
CASTRGLGNTEAFF
>TRBV18|TRBJ2-1|TRBD2|many
TGTGCCAGCTCACCACTTAGCGGGCAAAACAATGAGCAGTTCTTC
CASSPLSGQNNEQFF
>TRBV27|TRBJ2-7|NA|many
TGTGCCAGCAGTTTCACAGGGGGGGTCTACGAGCAGTACTTC
CASSFTGGVYEQYF
>TRBV20-1|TRBJ2-1|NA|many
TGCAGTGCTAGAAAGGTGACACTGACCGATGAGCAGTTCTTC
CSARKVTLTDEQFF
>TRBV2|TRBJ2-1|TRBD2|many
TGTGCCAGCAGTGGGGGATTAGCGGGAGGGCAAGAGCAGTTCTTC
CASSGGLAGGQEQFF
>TRBV4-1|TRBJ2-5|TRBD1|few
TGCGCCAGCAGCCAACCCCGGGACAGACAATGGGAGACCCAGTACTTC
CASSQPRDRQWETQYF
>TRBV28|TRBJ1-5|TRBD1|many
TGTGCCAGCAGCCATAGGGACAGGGGATTCGGTCAGCCCCAGCATTTT
CASSHRDRGFGQPQHF
>TRBV11-2|TRBJ2-1|TRBD2|NA
TGTGCCAGCAGCCGGACTAGCGGGAGCAGACTCAATGAGCAGTTCTTC
CASSRTSGSRLNEQFF
>TRBV10-3|TRBJ2-7|TRBD1|NA
TGTGCCACTGGAAAACACCGGGACAGGGCCTACGAGCAGTACTTC
CATGKHRDRAYEQYF
>TRBV27|TRBJ2-7|NA|many
TGTGCCAGCAGTGTGAACAGGTACTACGAGCAGTACTTC
CASSVNRYYEQYF
>TRBV4-2|TRBJ1-1|NA|NA
TGTGCCAGCAGCCAAGGCCCGGGAGGGGGAGGCACTGAAGCTTTCTTT
CASSQGPGGGGTEAFF
>TRBV7-9|TRBJ2-6|NA|NA
TGTGCCAGCAGCTTACCAGGTGGTTCTGGGGCCAACGTCCTGACTTTC
CASSLPGGSGANVLTF
>TRBV5-1|TRBJ2-5|NA|few
TGCGCCAGCAAGGAACAGACAGGCCAAGAGACCCAGTACTTC
CASKEQTGQETQYF
>TRBV11-2|TRBJ1-3|NA|many
TGTGCCAGCAGCCACCACTTCGGGACGAAGGAAGGAAACACCATATATTTT
CASSHHFGTKEGNTIYF
>TRBV6-1|TRBJ2-7|TRBD1|many
TGTGCCAGCAGAAGGACAGGGGACTACGAGCAGTACTTC
CASRRTGDYEQYF
>TRBV20-1|TRBJ2-2|TRBD2|NA
TGCAGTGCTCCCCCTCTAGCGGGAGGAAACACCGGGGAGCTGTTTTTT
CSAPPLAGGNTGELFF
>TRBV20-1|TRBJ1-1|NA|many
TGCAGTGCTAGAGATCAGCTCGAGGGTTACACTGAAGCTTTCTTT
CSARDQLEGYTEAFF
>TRBV3-1|TRBJ1-4|NA|many
TGTGCCAGCAGCCAAGATCTGGGGCGCGGTGAAAAACTGTTTTTT
CASSQDLGRGEKLFF